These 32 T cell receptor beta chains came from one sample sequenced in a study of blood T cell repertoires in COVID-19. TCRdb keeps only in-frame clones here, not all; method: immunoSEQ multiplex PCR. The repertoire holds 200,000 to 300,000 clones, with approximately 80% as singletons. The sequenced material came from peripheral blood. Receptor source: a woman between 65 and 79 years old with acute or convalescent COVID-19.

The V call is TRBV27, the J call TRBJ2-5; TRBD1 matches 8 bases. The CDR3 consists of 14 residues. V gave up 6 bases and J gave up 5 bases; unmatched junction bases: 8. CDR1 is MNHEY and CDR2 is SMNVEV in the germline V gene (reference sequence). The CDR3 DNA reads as TGTGCCAGCAGCCAACGGACAGGGAGGGAGACCCAGTACTTC. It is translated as CASSQRTGRETQYF.

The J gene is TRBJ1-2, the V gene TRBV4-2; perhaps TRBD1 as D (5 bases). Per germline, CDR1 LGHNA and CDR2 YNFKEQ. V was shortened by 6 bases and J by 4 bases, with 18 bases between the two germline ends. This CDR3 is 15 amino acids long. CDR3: CASSLLRSQGYGYTF. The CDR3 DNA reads TGTGCCAGCAGTCTCTTGAGGTCGCAGGGCTATGGCTACACCTTC.

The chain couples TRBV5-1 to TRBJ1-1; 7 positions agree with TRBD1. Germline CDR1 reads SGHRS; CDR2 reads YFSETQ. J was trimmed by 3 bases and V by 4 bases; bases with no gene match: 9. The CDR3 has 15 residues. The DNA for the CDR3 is TGCGCCAGCAGCCTCACCCCGGGACAGTACACTGAAGCTTTCTTT. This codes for CASSLTPGQYTEAFF.

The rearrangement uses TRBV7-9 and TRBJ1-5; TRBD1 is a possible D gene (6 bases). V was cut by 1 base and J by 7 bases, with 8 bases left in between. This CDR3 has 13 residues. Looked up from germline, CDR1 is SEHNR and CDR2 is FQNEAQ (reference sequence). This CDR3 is CASSLGGGQPQHF. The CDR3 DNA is TGTGCCAGCAGCTTAGGGGGGGGCCAGCCCCAGCATTTT.

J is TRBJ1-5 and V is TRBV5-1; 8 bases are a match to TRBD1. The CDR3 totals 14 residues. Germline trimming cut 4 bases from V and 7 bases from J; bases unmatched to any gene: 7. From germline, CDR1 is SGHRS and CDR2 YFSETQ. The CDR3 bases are TGCGCCAGCAGCGTAGACAGGGGTGGGCAGCCCCAGCATTTT. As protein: CASSVDRGGQPQHF.

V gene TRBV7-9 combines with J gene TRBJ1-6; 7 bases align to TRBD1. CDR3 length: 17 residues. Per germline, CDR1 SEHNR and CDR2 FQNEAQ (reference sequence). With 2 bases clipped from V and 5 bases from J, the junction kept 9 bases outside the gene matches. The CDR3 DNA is TGTGCCAGCAGCTTAAGAGGGGGCTATTGGGATAATTCACCCCTCCACTTT. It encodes CASSLRGGYWDNSPLHF. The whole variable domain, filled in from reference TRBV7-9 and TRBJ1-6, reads DTGVSQNPRHKITKRGQNVTFRCDPISEHNRLYWYRQTLGQGPEFLTYFQNEAQLEKSRLLSDRFSAERPKGSFSTLEIQRTEQGDSAMYLCASSLRGGYWDNSPLHFGNGTRLTVT.

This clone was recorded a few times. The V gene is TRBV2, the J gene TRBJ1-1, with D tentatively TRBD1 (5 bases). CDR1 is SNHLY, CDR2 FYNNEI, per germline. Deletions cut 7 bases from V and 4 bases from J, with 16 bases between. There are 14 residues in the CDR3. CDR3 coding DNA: TGTGCCAGCACTCTAGTAGGGAGGGGCACTGAAGCTTTCTTT. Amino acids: CASTLVGRGTEAFF.

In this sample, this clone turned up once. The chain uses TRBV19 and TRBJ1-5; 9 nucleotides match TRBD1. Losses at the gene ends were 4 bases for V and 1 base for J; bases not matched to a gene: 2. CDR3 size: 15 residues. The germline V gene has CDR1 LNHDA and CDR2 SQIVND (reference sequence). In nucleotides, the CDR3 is TGTGCCAGTAGTAGTGGGACAGGGAGCAATCAGCCCCAGCATTTT. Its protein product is CASSSGTGSNQPQHF.

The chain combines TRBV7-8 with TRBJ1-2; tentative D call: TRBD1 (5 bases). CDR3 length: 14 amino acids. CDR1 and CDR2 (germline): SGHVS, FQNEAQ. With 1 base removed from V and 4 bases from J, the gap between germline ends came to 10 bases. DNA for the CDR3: TGTGCCAGCAGCTTAGGACAGAGCCTCTATGGCTACACCTTC. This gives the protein CASSLGQSLYGYTF.

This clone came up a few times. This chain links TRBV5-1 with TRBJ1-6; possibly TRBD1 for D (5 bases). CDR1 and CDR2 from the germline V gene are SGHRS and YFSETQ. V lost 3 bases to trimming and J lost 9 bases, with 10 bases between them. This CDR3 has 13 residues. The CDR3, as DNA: TGCGCCAGCAGCTCAGGGTACGGTTCACCCCTCCACTTT. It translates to CASSSGYGSPLHF.

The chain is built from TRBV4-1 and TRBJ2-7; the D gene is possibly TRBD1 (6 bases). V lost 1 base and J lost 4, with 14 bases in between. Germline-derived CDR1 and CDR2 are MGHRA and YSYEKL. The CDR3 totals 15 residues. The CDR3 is CASSQGTTRGYEQYF. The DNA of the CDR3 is TGCGCCAGCAGCCAAGGGACAACAAGGGGGTACGAGCAGTACTTC.

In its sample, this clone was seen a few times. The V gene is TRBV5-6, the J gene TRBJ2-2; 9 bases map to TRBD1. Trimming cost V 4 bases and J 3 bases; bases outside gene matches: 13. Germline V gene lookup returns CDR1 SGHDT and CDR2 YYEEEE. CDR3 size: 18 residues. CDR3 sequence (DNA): TGTGCCAGCAGCCTCAAAGGACAGGGGTTGACTTACACCGGGGAGCTGTTTTTT. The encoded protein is CASSLKGQGLTYTGELFF.

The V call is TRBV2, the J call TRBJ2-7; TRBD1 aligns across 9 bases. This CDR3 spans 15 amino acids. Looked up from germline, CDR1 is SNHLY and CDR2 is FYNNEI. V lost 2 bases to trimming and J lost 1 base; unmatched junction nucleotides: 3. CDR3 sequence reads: CASSEFGTGSYEQYF. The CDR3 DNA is TGTGCCAGCAGTGAATTTGGGACAGGGTCCTACGAGCAGTACTTC.

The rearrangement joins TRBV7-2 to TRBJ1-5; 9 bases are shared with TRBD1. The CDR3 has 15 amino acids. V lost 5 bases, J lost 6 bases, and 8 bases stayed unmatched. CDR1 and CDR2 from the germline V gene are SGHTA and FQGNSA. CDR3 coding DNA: TGTGCCAGCAGCCCGGGACAGGGAGCGGGTCAGCCCCAGCATTTT. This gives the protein CASSPGQGAGQPQHF. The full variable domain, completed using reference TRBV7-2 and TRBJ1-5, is GAGVSQSPSNKVTEKGKDVELRCDPISGHTALYWYRQSLGQGLEFLIYFQGNSAPDKSGLPSDRFSAERTGGSVSTLTIQRTQQEDSAVYLCASSPGQGAGQPQHFGDGTRLSIL.

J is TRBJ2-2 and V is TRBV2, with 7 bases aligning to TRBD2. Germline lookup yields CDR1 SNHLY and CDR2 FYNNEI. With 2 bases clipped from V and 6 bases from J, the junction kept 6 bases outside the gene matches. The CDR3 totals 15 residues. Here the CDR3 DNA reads TGTGCCAGCAGTGAATCCTTTGGGGGGGCCGGGGAGCTGTTTTTT. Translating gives CASSESFGGAGELFF.

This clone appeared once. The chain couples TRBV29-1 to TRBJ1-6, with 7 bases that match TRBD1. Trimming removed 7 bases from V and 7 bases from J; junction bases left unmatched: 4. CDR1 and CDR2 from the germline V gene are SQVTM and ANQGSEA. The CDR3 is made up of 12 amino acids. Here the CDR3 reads CSAGTENSPLHF. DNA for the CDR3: TGCAGCGCCGGGACAGAGAATTCACCCCTCCACTTT.

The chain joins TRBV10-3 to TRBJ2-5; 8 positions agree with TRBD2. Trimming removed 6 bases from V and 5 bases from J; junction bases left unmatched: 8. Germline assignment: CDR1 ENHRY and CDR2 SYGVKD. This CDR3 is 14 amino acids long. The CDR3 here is CAISLGGARETQYF. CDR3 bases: TGTGCCATCAGCCTCGGGGGGGCGAGGGAGACCCAGTACTTC.

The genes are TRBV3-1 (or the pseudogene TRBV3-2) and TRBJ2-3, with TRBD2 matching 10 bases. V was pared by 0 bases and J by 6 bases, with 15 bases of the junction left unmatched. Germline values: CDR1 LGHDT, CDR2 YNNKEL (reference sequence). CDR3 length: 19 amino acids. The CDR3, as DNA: TGTGCCAGCAGCCAAGAGACCTCTCTAGCGGGGGAACACCCGGATACGCAGTATTTT. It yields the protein CASSQETSLAGEHPDTQYF.

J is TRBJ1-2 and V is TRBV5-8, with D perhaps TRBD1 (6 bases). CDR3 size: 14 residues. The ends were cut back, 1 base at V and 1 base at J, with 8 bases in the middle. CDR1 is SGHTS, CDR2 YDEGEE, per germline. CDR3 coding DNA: TGTGCCAGCAGCTTGCTAGGGGGTAACTATGGCTACACCTTC. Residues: CASSLLGGNYGYTF. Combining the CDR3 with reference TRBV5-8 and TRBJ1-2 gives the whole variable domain EAGVTQSPTHLIKTRGQQATLRCSPISGHTSVYWYQQALGLGLQFLLWYDEGEERNRGNFPPRFSGRQFPNYSSELNVNALELEDSALYLCASSLLGGNYGYTFGSGTRLTVV.

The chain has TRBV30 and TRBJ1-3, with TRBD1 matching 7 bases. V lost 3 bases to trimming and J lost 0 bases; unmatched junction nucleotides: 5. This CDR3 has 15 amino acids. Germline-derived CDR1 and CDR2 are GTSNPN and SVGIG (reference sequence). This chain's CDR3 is CAWSLGQFSGNTIYF. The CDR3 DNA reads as TGTGCCTGGAGCCTGGGACAGTTCTCTGGAAACACCATATATTTT.

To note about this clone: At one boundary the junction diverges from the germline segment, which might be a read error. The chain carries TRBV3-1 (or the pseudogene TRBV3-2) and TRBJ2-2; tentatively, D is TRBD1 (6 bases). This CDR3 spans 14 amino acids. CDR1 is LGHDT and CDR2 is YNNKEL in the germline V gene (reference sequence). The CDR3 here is CASSQAGVIGKLFF. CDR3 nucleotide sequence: TGTGCCAGCAGCCAGGCAGGGGTGATCGGGAAGCTGTTTTTT.

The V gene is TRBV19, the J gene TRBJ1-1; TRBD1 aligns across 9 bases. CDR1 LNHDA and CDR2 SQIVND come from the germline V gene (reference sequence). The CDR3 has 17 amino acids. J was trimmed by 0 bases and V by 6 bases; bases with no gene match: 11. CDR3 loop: CASSTGTGMTMNTEAFF. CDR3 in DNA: TGTGCCAGTAGCACCGGGACAGGGATGACAATGAACACTGAAGCTTTCTTT.

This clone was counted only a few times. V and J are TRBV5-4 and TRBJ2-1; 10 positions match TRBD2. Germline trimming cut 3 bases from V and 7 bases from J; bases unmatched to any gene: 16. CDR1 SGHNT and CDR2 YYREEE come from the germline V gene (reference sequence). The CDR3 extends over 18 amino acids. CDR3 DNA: TGTGCCAGCAGCTCCGGGACTAGCGTACTGTTCCGGGGGAATGAGCAGTTCTTC. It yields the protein CASSSGTSVLFRGNEQFF. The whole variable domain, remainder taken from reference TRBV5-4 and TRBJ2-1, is ETGVTQSPTHLIKTRGQQVTLRCSSQSGHNTVSWYQQALGQGPQFIFQYYREEENGRGNFPPRFSGLQFPNYSSELNVNALELDDSALYLCASSSGTSVLFRGNEQFFGPGTRLTVL.

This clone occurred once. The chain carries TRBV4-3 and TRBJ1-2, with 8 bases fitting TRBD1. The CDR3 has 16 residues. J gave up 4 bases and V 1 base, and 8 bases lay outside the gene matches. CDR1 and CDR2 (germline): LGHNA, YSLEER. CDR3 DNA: TGCGCCAGCAGCCAAGGGACCACAGGGGGAAGCTATGGCTACACCTTC. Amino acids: CASSQGTTGGSYGYTF.

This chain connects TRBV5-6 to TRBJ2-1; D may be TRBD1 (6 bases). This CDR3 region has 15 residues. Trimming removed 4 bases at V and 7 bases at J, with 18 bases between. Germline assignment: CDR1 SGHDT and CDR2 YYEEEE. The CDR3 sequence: CASSPGTRLDNEQFF. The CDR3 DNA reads TGTGCCAGCAGCCCCGGGACACGGCTCGATAATGAGCAGTTCTTC.

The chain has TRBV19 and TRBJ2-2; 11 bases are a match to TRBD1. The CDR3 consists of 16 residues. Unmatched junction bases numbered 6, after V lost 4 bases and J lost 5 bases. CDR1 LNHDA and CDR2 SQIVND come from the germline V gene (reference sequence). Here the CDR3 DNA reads TGTGCCAGTAGTAGGCTCCGGGACAGGGGGACCGGGGAGCTGTTTTTT. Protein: CASSRLRDRGTGELFF.

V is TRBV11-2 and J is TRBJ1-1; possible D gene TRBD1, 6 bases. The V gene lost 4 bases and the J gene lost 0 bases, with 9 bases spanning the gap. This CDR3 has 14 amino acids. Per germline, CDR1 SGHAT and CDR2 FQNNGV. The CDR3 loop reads CASSSQGLNTEAFF. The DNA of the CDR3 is TGTGCCAGCAGCTCCCAGGGGTTGAACACTGAAGCTTTCTTT.

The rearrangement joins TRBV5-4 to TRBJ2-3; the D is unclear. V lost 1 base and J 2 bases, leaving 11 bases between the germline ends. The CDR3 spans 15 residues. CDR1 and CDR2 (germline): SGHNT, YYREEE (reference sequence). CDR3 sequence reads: CASSLKSELTDTQYF. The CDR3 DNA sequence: TGTGCCAGCAGCTTGAAATCCGAACTCACAGATACGCAGTATTTT.

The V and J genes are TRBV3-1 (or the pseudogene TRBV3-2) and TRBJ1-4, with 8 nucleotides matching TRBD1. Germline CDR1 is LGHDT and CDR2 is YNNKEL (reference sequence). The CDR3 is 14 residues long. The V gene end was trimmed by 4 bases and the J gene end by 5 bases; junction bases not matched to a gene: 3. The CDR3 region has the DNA TGTGCCAGCAGCCTCCGGGACAGGAATGAAAAACTGTTTTTT. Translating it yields CASSLRDRNEKLFF.

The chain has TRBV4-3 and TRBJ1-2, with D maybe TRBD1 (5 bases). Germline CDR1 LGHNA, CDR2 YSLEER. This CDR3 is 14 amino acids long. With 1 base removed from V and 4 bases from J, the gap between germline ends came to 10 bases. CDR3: CASSQATASYGYTF. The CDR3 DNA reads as TGCGCCAGCAGCCAAGCGACAGCGTCCTATGGCTACACCTTC.

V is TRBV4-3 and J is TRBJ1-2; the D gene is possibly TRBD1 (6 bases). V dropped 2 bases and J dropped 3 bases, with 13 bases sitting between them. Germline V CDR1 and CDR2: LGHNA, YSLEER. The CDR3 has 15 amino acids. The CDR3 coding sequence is TGCGCCAGCAGCCAACCAGGGGCCCGGGACTATGGCTACACCTTC. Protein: CASSQPGARDYGYTF.

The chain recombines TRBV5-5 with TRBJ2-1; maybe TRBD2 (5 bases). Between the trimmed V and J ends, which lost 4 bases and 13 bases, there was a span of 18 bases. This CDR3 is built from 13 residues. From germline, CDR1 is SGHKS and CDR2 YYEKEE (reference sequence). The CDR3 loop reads CASSPEPTRFQFF. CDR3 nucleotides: TGTGCCAGCAGCCCAGAGCCCACTAGGTTTCAGTTCTTC. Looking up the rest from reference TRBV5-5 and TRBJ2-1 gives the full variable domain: DAGVTQSPTHLIKTRGQQVTLRCSPISGHKSVSWYQQVLGQGPQFIFQYYEKEERGRGNFPDRFSARQFPNYSSELNVNALLLGDSALYLCASSPEPTRFQFFGPGTRLTVL.